This TCR beta chain was identified in a study of cytomegalovirus exposure and HLA in healthy donors. Points from the study as a whole: In vitro checks showed that a few CMV-associated chains really do target CMV antigens. Reportedly, fewer N-insertions than the approximately 650-donor mean appeared in an Asian-associated ancestry cluster in a later analysis. In a later analysis, HLA-associated beta chains showed higher expansion and lower generation probabilities than comparable chains.

There are 16 residues in the CDR3. Germline V gives CDR1 MGHRA, CDR2 YSYEKL. V was shortened by 0 bases and J by 0 bases, with 9 bases between the two germline ends. The PCR used 60 Vbeta and 13 Jbeta primers. Here immunoSEQ multiplex PCR was the method, and the copy in TCRdb shows in-frame clones only, minus some. Of about 180,000 clones listed, around 78% are singletons. A remark on this clone: The antigen is not known.

The genes are TRBV4-1 and TRBJ2-1; D is uncertain. This receptor was identified in a young man in good health and CMV-seronegative. The sample was PBMCs. The CDR3 DNA reads TGCGCCAGCAGCCAAGATTCAAGCGACTCCTACAATGAGCAGTTCTTC. Translated, it gives CASSQDSSDSYNEQFF.